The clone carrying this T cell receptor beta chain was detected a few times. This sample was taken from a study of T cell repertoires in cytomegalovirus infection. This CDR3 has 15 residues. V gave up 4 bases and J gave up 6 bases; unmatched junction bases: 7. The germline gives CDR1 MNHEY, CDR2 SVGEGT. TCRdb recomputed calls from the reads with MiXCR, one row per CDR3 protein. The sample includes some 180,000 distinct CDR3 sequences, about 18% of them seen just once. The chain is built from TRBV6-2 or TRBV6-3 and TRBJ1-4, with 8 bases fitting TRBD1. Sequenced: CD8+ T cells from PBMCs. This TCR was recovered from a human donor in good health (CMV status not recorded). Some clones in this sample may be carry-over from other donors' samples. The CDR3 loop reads CASSLRRGQHEKLFF. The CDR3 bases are TGTGCCAGCAGTTTGCGCAGGGGGCAGCATGAAAAACTGTTTTTT.